A single sample is the source of the 23 T cell receptor beta chains below, sequenced in a study of shared clonotypes between healthy human individuals. Selected positively for CCR7 and CD45RO-negative, naive CD8 cells excluded terminally differentiated effector memory CD45RA+ cells. Clones were read by immunoSEQ multiplex PCR, and TCRdb kept only the in-frame ones, dropping some. The data hold about 1,800,000 clones, with about 95% observed a single time. The material sequenced was naive CD8+ T cells sorted from blood. These receptors were taken from a man younger than 35 in good health.

This clone was found once. This chain links TRBV5-1 with TRBJ2-1; TRBD1 or TRBD2 may be the D gene (5 bases each). The CDR3 sequence is 11 residues long. Germline CDR1 reads SGHRS; CDR2 reads YFSETQ. V was cut by 3 bases and J by 10 bases, with 8 bases left in between. CDR3 sequence: CASSWDLEQFF. The DNA of the CDR3 is TGCGCCAGCAGCTGGGACCTCGAGCAGTTCTTC.

This clone was detected only once. The chain has TRBV9 and TRBJ2-7; D remains unclear. Germline V gives CDR1 SGDLS, CDR2 YYNGEE. CDR3 size: 15 residues. The V end was cut by 0 bases, the J end by 6 bases, with 16 bases between. CDR3 in DNA: TGTGCCAGCAGCGTAGGGTCAGGTGATTCTGGCGAGCAGTACTTC. It translates to CASSVGSGDSGEQYF.

This clone has a handful of counts. Distinct nucleotide sequences in the sample also encode this CDR3. The rearrangement uses TRBV5-4 and TRBJ1-5, with D tentatively TRBD1 (5 bases). The CDR3 loop spans 13 amino acids. Germline CDR1 is SGHNT and CDR2 is YYREEE (reference sequence). Trimming left V 4 bases short and J 3 bases short, with 8 bases between. The chain's CDR3 is CASSPGPNQPQHF. The CDR3 region has the DNA TGTGCCAGCAGCCCGGGGCCCAATCAGCCCCAGCATTTT.

V usage is TRBV19 and J usage is TRBJ1-5; 7 bases line up with TRBD1. Germline loops: CDR1 LNHDA, CDR2 SQIVND (reference sequence). Trimming cost V 7 bases and J 0 bases; bases outside gene matches: 18. The CDR3 contains 19 residues. The CDR3 DNA sequence: TGTGCCAGTACCTATGAGACCGGGACAGCCGCTTATAGCAATCAGCCCCAGCATTTT. Residues: CASTYETGTAAYSNQPQHF.

V gene TRBV30 combines with J gene TRBJ2-5; D uncertain. The germline gives CDR1 GTSNPN, CDR2 SVGIG (reference sequence). CDR3 length equals 13 residues. The V and J ends lost 3 bases and 5 bases respectively, with 13 bases between them. Here the CDR3 DNA reads TGTGCCTGGAGCCACTTGGGCGTGGAGACCCAGTACTTC. Its protein product is CAWSHLGVETQYF.

This chain connects TRBV27 to TRBJ2-5; 12 bases are shared with TRBD2. The germline V gene has CDR1 MNHEY and CDR2 SMNVEV (reference sequence). This CDR3 has 15 residues. V trimming: 8 bases; J trimming: 4 bases; junction bases outside the gene matches: 8. In DNA form, the CDR3 reads TGTGCCAGCCGATCTAGCGGGGGGGATTCAGAGACCCAGTACTTC. This translates into CASRSSGGDSETQYF.

The chain is built from TRBV6-1 and TRBJ2-7; either TRBD1 or TRBD2 may supply D (5 bases each). There are 15 residues in the CDR3. Trimming cost V 4 bases and J 6 bases, with 19 bases left between them. CDR1 and CDR2 from the germline V gene are MNHNS and SASEGT. CDR3 amino acids: CASSVAGTLGREQYF. The CDR3 region has the DNA TGTGCCAGCAGTGTCGCCGGGACCCTCGGGCGCGAGCAGTACTTC.

This chain uses TRBV4-3 with TRBJ1-3; the D is unclear. This CDR3 is built from 19 residues. Trimming took 0 bases from V and 0 from J, leaving 18 bases between them. Germline CDR1 and CDR2: LGHNA and YSLEER. CDR3 region: CASSQELFGQESSGNTIYF. The DNA of the CDR3 is TGCGCCAGCAGCCAAGAGCTTTTCGGGCAGGAAAGCTCTGGAAACACCATATATTTT.

J is TRBJ2-7 and V is TRBV6-5; D is possibly TRBD2 (5 bases). V was clipped by 9 bases and J by 6 bases, with 18 bases between them. Germline assignment: CDR1 MNHEY and CDR2 SVGAGI. This CDR3 is built from 13 residues. The CDR3 nucleotides read TGTGCCAGTCGGCCAAGCGGCTTGGCCGAGCAGTACTTC. It encodes CASRPSGLAEQYF.

The chain has TRBV6-6 and TRBJ1-3; D unclear. CDR1 and CDR2 (germline): MNHNY, SVGAGI (reference sequence). The germline V and J ends were trimmed by 2 bases and 0 bases, with 5 bases remaining between them. The CDR3 has 14 amino acids. Written as DNA, the CDR3 is TGTGCCAGCAGTTACGACGTCTCTGGAAACACCATATATTTT. This gives the protein CASSYDVSGNTIYF.

The V gene is TRBV28, the J gene TRBJ2-7; D perhaps matches TRBD2 (6 bases). The germline CDR1 and CDR2 sequences are MDHEN and SYDVKM. CDR3 length: 14 residues. The V and J ends lost 3 bases and 5 bases respectively, with 14 bases between them. CDR3 sequence: CASSLVRERDEQYF. DNA of the CDR3: TGTGCCAGCAGTTTGGTCCGGGAGAGGGACGAGCAGTACTTC.

The chain uses TRBV7-8 and TRBJ2-1; 7 bases fit TRBD2. This CDR3 comprises 15 residues. Looked up from germline, CDR1 is SGHVS and CDR2 is FQNEAQ. V lost 5 bases and J lost 8; bases outside the gene matches: 12. In nucleotides, the CDR3 is TGTGCCAGCAGCGGCCGGCGGGGGACTCTGGATGAGCAGTTCTTC. Its translation: CASSGRRGTLDEQFF.

Remarks on this clone: Other DNA sequences of this sample code for an identical CDR3. The chain carries TRBV9 and TRBJ2-7; TRBD2 might be the D (5 bases). CDR1 SGDLS and CDR2 YYNGEE come from the germline V gene. This CDR3 spans 15 amino acids. V dropped 0 bases and J dropped 2 bases, with 12 bases sitting between them. For the CDR3, the DNA is TGTGCCAGCAGCGTAGGGGGAGCCGGGACCTACGAGCAGTACTTC. Translating gives CASSVGGAGTYEQYF.

Worth noting for this clone: The sample carries other DNA sequences with the same CDR3. V and J are TRBV5-1 and TRBJ1-1; no firm D call. Trimming left V 1 base short and J 1 base short, with 5 bases between. CDR3 length: 13 residues. Germline CDR1 reads SGHRS; CDR2 reads YFSETQ. CDR3 sequence reads: CASSLNSNTEAFF. The CDR3 nucleotides read TGCGCCAGCAGCTTGAACTCGAACACTGAAGCTTTCTTT. The entire variable domain, with the rest obtained from reference TRBV5-1 and TRBJ1-1, is as follows: KAGVTQTPRYLIKTRGQQVTLSCSPISGHRSVSWYQQTPGQGLQFLFEYFSETQRNKGNFPGRFSGRQFSNSRSEMNVSTLELGDSALYLCASSLNSNTEAFFGQGTRLTVV.

Only one count was recorded for this clone. The chain recombines TRBV7-9 with TRBJ1-2; TRBD1 aligns across 10 bases. V was clipped by 1 base and J by 4 bases; unmatched bases: 6. Germline V gene data show CDR1 as SEHNR and CDR2 as FQNEAQ (reference sequence). This CDR3 contains 16 residues. The CDR3 coding sequence is TGTGCCAGCAGCTTAGTGACAGGGGGCGCGGGCTATGGCTACACCTTC. Translating it yields CASSLVTGGAGYGYTF. Drawing the rest from reference TRBV7-9 and TRBJ1-2, the complete variable domain is DTGVSQNPRHKITKRGQNVTFRCDPISEHNRLYWYRQTLGQGPEFLTYFQNEAQLEKSRLLSDRFSAERPKGSFSTLEIQRTEQGDSAMYLCASSLVTGGAGYGYTFGSGTRLTVV.

This chain links TRBV28 with TRBJ2-1; 13 bases fit TRBD2. Losses at the gene ends were 3 bases for V and 5 bases for J; bases not matched to a gene: 1. The CDR3 consists of 15 residues. Germline CDR1 and CDR2: MDHEN and SYDVKM. The CDR3 region is CASSLGTSGDNEQFF. CDR3 sequence (DNA): TGTGCCAGCAGTTTGGGGACTAGCGGGGACAATGAGCAGTTCTTC.

The chain recombines TRBV6-5 with TRBJ2-6; D unresolved. Trimming removed 4 bases from V and 1 base from J, with 11 bases in between. This CDR3 region has 16 residues. From germline, CDR1 is MNHEY and CDR2 SVGAGI. The CDR3 coding sequence is TGTGCCAGCAGTTTCCCAACAGAATCTGGGGCCAACGTCCTGACTTTC. Residues: CASSFPTESGANVLTF.

The chain carries TRBV11-2 and TRBJ2-1, with TRBD2 matching 9 bases. CDR1 SGHAT and CDR2 FQNNGV come from the germline V gene. V was clipped by 4 bases and J by 7 bases; unmatched bases: 8. The CDR3 has 15 amino acids. CDR3 sequence reads: CASSYPLAGRNEQFF. CDR3 in DNA: TGTGCCAGCAGCTACCCGCTAGCGGGAAGAAATGAGCAGTTCTTC.

J is TRBJ2-7 and V is TRBV27; D may correspond to TRBD1 or TRBD2 (5 bases each). The CDR3 has 14 amino acids. The V end was cut by 0 bases, the J end by 5 bases, with 11 bases between. CDR1 MNHEY and CDR2 SMNVEV come from the germline V gene (reference sequence). The CDR3 DNA sequence: TGTGCCAGCAGTTTATCGGGGGTCATCCACGAGCAGTACTTC. Translated: CASSLSGVIHEQYF.

On this clone: Other DNA sequences in this specimen translate into the identical CDR3. J is TRBJ2-2 and V is TRBV2, with 8 bases identical to TRBD2. Germline V lookup: CDR1 SNHLY, CDR2 FYNNEI. This CDR3 is 15 amino acids long. V lost 4 bases and J lost 0; bases outside the gene matches: 1. CDR3 in DNA: TGTGCCAGCAGTGGACTAGCGACGAACACCGGGGAGCTGTTTTTT. It specifies CASSGLATNTGELFF.

The J gene is TRBJ2-1, the V gene TRBV28; either TRBD1 or TRBD2 may supply D (6 bases each). Trimming cost V 7 bases and J 2 bases, with 12 bases left between them. Germline CDR1 reads MDHEN; CDR2 reads SYDVKM. This CDR3 is 14 amino acids long. CDR3 bases: TGTGCCAGCACCCCGGGGGCAACCTACAATGAGCAGTTCTTC. Protein sequence: CASTPGATYNEQFF.

The chain links TRBV15 to TRBJ2-7; D possibly corresponds to TRBD1 (5 bases). Germline V gives CDR1 LNHNV, CDR2 YYDKDF (reference sequence). The CDR3 has 18 amino acids. Trimming shortened V by 0 bases and J by 3 bases, and 21 bases separated the two germline ends. The DNA of the CDR3 is TGTGCCACCAGCAGAGACTATGCGCGAGCTCAGGGCTTCTACGAGCAGTACTTC. It is translated as CATSRDYARAQGFYEQYF.

V and J are TRBV28 and TRBJ1-4; D not certain. Trimming took 4 bases from V and 8 from J, leaving 14 bases between them. Germline V gives CDR1 MDHEN, CDR2 SYDVKM. The CDR3 length is 14 residues. CDR3 sequence: CASSWTSVGEKLFF. CDR3 nucleotides: TGTGCCAGCAGTTGGACGTCCGTAGGGGAAAAACTGTTTTTT.